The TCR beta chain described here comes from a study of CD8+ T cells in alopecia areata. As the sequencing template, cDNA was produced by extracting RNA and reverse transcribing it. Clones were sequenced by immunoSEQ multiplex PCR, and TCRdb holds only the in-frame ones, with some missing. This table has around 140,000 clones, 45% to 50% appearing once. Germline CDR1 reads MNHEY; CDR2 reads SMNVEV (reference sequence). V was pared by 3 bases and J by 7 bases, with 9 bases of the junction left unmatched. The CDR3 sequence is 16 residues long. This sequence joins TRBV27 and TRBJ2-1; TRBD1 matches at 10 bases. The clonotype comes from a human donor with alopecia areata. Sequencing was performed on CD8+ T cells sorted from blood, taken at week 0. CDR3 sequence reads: CASSLPPGTGVNEQFF. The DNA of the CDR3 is TGTGCCAGCAGTTTGCCTCCCGGGACAGGGGTGAATGAGCAGTTCTTC.